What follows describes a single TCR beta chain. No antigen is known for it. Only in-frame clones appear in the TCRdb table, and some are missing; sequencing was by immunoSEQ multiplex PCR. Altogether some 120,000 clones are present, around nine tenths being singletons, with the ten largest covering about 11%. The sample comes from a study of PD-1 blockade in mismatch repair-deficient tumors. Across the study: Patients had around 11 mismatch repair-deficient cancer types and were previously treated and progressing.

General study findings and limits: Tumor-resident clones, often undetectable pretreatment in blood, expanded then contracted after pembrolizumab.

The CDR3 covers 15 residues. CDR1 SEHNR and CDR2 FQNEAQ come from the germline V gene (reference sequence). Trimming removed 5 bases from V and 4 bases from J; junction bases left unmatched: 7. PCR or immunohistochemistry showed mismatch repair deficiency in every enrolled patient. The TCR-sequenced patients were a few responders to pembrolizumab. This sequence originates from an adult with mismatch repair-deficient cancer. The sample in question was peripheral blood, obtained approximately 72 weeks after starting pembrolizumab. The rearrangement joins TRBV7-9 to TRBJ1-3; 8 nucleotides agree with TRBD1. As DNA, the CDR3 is TGTGCCAGCAGCCCTCGACAGGGGTGGGGAAACACCATATATTTT. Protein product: CASSPRQGWGNTIYF. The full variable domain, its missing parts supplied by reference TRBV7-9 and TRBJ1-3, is DTGVSQNPRHKITKRGQNVTFRCDPISEHNRLYWYRQTLGQGPEFLTYFQNEAQLEKSRLLSDRFSAERPKGSFSTLEIQRTEQGDSAMYLCASSPRQGWGNTIYFGEGSWLTVV.